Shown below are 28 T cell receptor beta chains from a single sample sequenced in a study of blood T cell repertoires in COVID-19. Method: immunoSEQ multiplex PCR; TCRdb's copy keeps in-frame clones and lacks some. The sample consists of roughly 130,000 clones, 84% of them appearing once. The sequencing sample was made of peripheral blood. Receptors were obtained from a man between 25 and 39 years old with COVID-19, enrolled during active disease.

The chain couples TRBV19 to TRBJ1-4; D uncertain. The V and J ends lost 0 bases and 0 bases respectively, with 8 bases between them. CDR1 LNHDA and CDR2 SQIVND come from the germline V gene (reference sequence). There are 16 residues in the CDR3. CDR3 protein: CASSIERYATNEKLFF. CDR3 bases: TGTGCCAGTAGTATAGAGCGGTATGCAACTAATGAAAAACTGTTTTTT. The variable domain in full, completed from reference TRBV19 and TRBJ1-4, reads DGGITQSPKYLFRKEGQNVTLSCEQNLNHDAMYWYRQDPGQGLRLIYYSQIVNDFQKGDIAEGYSVSREKKESFPLTVTSAQKNPTAFYLCASSIERYATNEKLFFGSGTQLSVL.

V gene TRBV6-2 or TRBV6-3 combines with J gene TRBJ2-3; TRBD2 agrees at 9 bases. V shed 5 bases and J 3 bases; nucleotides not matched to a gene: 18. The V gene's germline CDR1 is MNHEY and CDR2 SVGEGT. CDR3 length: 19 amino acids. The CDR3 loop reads CASSVGGLWTSEITDTQYF. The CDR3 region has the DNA TGTGCCAGCAGTGTGGGTGGGCTCTGGACTAGCGAGATAACAGATACGCAGTATTTT.

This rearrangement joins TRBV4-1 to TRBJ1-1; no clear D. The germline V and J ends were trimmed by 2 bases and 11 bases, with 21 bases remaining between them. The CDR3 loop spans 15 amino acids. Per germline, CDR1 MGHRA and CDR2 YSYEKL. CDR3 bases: TGCGCCAGCAGCCAAAGGTCCGGGGAGATGGGCACGGCTTTCTTT. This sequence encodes CASSQRSGEMGTAFF.

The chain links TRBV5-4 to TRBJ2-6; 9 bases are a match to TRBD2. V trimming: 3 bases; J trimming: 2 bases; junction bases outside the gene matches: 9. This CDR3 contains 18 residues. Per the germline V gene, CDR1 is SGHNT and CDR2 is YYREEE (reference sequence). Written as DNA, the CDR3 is TGTGCCAGCAGCTCCCAAGCGGGGGGTGGGGCTGGGGCCAACGTCCTGACTTTC. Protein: CASSSQAGGGAGANVLTF.

The CDR3 DNA sequence: TGTGCCAGCAGTCGTAGCCAACTAGCTCAGAGCACAGATACGCAGTATTTT. Translated, it gives CASSRSQLAQSTDTQYF. The genes are TRBV28 and TRBJ2-3; possibly TRBD2 for D (6 bases). V was shortened by 5 bases and J by 0 bases, with 18 bases between the two germline ends. Germline V gives CDR1 MDHEN, CDR2 SYDVKM. CDR3 length equals 17 residues.

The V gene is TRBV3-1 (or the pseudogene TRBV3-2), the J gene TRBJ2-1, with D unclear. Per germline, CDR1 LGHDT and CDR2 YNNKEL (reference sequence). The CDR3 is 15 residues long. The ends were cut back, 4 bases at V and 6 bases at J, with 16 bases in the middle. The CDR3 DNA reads TGTGCCAGCAGCCCACATCTCCCTGGAGTCAATGAGCAGTTCTTC. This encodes CASSPHLPGVNEQFF.

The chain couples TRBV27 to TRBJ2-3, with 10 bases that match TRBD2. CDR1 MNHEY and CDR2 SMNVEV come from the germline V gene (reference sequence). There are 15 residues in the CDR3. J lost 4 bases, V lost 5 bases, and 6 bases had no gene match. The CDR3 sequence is CASSLAGAGADTQYF. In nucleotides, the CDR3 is TGTGCCAGCAGTCTAGCGGGAGCTGGCGCAGATACGCAGTATTTT.

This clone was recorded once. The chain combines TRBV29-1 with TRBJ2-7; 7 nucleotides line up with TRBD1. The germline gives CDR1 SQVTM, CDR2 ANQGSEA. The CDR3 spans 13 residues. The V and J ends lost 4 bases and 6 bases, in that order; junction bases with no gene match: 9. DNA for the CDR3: TGCAGCGTTGCCCTGACAGGGTTCTCCGAGCAGTACTTC. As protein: CSVALTGFSEQYF.

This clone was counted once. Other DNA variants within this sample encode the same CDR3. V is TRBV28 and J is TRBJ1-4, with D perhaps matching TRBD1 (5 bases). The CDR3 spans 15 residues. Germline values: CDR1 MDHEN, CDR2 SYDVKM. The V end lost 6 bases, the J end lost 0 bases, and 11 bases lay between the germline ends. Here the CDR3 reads CASSSGGATNEKLFF. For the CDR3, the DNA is TGTGCCAGCAGCAGCGGGGGGGCAACTAATGAAAAACTGTTTTTT.

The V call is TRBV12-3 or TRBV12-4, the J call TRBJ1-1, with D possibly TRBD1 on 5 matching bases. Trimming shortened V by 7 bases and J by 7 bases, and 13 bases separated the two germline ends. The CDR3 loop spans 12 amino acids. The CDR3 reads CASTARGYEAFF. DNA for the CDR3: TGTGCCAGCACCGCCCGGGGGTATGAAGCTTTCTTT.

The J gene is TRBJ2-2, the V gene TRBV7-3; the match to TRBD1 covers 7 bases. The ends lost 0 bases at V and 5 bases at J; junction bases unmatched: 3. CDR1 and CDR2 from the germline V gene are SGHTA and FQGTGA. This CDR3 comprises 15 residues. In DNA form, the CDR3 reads TGTGCCAGCAGCTTAACAGGGGGCGTAACCGGGGAGCTGTTTTTT. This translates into CASSLTGGVTGELFF. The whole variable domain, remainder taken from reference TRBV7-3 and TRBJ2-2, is GAGVSQTPSNKVTEKGKYVELRCDPISGHTALYWYRQSLGQGPEFLIYFQGTGAADDSGLPNDRFFAVRPEGSVSTLKIQRTERGDSAVYLCASSLTGGVTGELFFGEGSRLTVL.

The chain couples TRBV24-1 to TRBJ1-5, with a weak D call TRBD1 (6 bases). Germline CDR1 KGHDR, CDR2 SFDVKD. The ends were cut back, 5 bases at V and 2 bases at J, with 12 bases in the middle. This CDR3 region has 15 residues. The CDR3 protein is CATSAGGEGNQPQHF. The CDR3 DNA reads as TGTGCCACCAGTGCGGGGGGCGAAGGCAATCAGCCCCAGCATTTT.

The CDR3 sequence: CASIPPTRDEQFF. CDR3 DNA: TGTGCCAGCATCCCCCCCACTCGAGATGAGCAGTTCTTC. The chain carries TRBV28 and TRBJ2-1, with D hard to call. Germline V gene lookup returns CDR1 MDHEN and CDR2 SYDVKM. This CDR3 comprises 13 residues. Trimming took off 7 bases at V and 8 bases at J, with 15 bases between the two ends.

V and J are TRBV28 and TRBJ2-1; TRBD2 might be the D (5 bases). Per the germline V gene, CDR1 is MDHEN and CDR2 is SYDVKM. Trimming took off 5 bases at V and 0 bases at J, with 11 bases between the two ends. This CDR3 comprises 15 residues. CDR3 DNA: TGTGCCAGCAGTCTAGGACTGATCTCCTACAATGAGCAGTTCTTC. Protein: CASSLGLISYNEQFF.

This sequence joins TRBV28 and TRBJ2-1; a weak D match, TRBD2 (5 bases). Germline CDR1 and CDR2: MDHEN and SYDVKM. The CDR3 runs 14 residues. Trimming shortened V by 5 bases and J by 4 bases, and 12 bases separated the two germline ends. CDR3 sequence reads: CASSVAWEYNEQFF. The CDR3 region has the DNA TGTGCCAGCAGTGTCGCGTGGGAGTACAATGAGCAGTTCTTC. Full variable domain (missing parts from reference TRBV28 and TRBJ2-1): DVKVTQSSRYLVKRTGEKVFLECVQDMDHENMFWYRQDPGLGLRLIYFSYDVKMKEKGDIPEGYSVSREKKERFSLILESASTNQTSMYLCASSVAWEYNEQFFGPGTRLTVL.

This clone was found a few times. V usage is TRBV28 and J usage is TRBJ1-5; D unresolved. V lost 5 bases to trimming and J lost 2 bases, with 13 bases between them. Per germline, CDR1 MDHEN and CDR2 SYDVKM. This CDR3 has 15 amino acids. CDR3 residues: CASSRRDRGNQPQHF. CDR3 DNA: TGTGCCAGCAGTCGACGGGATCGGGGCAATCAGCCCCAGCATTTT.

The CDR3 region has the DNA TGTGCCAGCAGCGCAGGGACTAGCGGGAGGGAAAGTACAGATACGCAGTATTTT. Its translation: CASSAGTSGRESTDTQYF. The chain employs TRBV28 and TRBJ2-3, with 16 positions matching TRBD2. Germline CDR1 is MDHEN and CDR2 is SYDVKM. This CDR3 spans 18 amino acids. Trimming took 6 bases from V and 3 from J; bases not matched to a gene: 9.

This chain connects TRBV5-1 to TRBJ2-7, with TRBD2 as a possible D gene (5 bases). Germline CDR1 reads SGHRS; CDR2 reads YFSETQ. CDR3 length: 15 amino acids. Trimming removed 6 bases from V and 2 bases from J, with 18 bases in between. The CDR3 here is CASTPGNARPYEQYF. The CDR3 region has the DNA TGCGCCAGCACACCCGGGAACGCACGACCCTACGAGCAGTACTTC.

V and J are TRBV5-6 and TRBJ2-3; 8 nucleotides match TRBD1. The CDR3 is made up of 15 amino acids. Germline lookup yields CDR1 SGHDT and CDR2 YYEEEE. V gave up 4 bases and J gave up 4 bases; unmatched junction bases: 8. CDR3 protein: CASSPGQVVSDTQYF. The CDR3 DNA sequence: TGTGCCAGCAGCCCGGGACAGGTAGTATCAGATACGCAGTATTTT. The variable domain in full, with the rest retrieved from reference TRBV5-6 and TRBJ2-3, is DAGVTQSPTHLIKTRGQQVTLRCSPKSGHDTVSWYQQALGQGPQFIFQYYEEEERQRGNFPDRFSGHQFPNYSSELNVNALLLGDSALYLCASSPGQVVSDTQYFGPGTRLTVL.

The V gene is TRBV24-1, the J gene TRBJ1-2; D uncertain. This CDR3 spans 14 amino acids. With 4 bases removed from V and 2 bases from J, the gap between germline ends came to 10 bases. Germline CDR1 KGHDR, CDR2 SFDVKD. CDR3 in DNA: TGTGCCACCAGTGACCAAGGGAGGAACTATGGCTACACCTTC. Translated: CATSDQGRNYGYTF.

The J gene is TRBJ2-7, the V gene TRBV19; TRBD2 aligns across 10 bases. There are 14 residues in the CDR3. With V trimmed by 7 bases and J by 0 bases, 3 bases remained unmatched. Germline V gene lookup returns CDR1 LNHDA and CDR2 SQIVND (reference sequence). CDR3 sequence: CASKRTSGSYEQYF. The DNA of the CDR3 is TGTGCCAGTAAAAGGACTAGCGGCTCCTACGAGCAGTACTTC. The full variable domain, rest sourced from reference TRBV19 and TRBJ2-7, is DGGITQSPKYLFRKEGQNVTLSCEQNLNHDAMYWYRQDPGQGLRLIYYSQIVNDFQKGDIAEGYSVSREKKESFPLTVTSAQKNPTAFYLCASKRTSGSYEQYFGPGTRLTVT.

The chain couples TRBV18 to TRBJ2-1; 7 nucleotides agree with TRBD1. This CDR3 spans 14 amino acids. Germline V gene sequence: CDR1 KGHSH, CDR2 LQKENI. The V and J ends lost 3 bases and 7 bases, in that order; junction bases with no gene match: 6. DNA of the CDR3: TGTGCCAGCTCACCGCGATTACAGGGGAATGAGCAGTTCTTC. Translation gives CASSPRLQGNEQFF.

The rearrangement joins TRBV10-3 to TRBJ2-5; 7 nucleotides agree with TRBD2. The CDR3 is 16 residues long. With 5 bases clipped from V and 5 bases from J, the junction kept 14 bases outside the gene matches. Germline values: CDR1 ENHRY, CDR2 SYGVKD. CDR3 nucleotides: TGTGCCATCAGTTCCTTCGCGGGGAGGGCCGGGGAGACCCAGTACTTC. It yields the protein CAISSFAGRAGETQYF.

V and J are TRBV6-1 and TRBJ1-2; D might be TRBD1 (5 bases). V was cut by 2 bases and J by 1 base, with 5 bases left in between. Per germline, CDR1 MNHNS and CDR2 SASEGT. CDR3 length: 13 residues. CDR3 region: CASSEQGNYGYTF. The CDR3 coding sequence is TGTGCCAGCAGTGAACAGGGTAACTATGGCTACACCTTC.

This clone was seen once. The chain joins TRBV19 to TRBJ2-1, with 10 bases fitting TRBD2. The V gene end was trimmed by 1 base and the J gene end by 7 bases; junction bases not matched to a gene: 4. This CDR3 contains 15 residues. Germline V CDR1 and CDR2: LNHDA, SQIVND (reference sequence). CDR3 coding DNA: TGTGCCAGTAGTATAGGACCTAGCGGGAGAAATGAGCAGTTCTTC. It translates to CASSIGPSGRNEQFF.

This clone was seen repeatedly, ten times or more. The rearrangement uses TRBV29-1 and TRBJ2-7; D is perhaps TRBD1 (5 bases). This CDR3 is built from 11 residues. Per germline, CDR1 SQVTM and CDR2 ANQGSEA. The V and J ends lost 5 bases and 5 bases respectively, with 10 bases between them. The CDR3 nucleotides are TGCAGCGTTCGCCAGGGCCACGAGCAGTACTTC. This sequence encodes CSVRQGHEQYF.

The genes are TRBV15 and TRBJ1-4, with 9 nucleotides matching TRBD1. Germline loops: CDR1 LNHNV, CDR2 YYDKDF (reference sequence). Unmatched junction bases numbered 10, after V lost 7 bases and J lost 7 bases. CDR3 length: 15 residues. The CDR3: CATTQRDRVGEKLFF. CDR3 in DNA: TGTGCCACCACCCAACGGGACAGGGTTGGTGAAAAACTGTTTTTT.

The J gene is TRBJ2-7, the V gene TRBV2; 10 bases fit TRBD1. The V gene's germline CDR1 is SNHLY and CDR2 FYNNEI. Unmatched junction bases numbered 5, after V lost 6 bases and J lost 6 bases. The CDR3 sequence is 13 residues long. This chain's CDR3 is CASRGTGVGEQYF. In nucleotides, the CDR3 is TGTGCCAGCAGAGGGACAGGGGTTGGCGAGCAGTACTTC. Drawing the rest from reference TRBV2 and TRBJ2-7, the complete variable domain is EPEVTQTPSHQVTQMGQEVILRCVPISNHLYFYWYRQILGQKVEFLVSFYNNEISEKSEIFDDQFSVERPDGSNFTLKIRSTKLEDSAMYFCASRGTGVGEQYFGPGTRLTVT.